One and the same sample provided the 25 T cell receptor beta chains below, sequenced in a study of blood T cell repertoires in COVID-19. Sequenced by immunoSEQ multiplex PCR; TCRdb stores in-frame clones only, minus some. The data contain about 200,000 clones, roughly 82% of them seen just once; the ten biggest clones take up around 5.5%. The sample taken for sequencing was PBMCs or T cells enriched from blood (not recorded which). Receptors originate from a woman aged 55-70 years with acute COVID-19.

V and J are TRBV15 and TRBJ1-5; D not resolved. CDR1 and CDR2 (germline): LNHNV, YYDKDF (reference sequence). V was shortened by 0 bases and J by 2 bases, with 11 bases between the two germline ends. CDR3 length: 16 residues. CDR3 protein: CATSREVGSGNQPQHF. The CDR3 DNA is TGTGCCACCAGCAGAGAGGTCGGGAGCGGCAATCAGCCCCAGCATTTT.

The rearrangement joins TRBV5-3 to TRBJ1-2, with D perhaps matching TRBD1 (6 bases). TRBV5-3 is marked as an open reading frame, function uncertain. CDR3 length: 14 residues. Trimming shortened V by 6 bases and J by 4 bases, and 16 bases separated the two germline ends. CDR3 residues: CARNPRWTAYGYTF. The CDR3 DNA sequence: TGTGCCAGAAATCCCCGGTGGACAGCCTATGGCTACACCTTC.

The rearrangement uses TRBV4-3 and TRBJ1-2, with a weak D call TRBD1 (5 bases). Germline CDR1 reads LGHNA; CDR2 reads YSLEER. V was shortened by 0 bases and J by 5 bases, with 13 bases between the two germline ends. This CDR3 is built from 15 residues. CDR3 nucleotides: TGCGCCAGCAGCCAAGAAGCCGGGGGAGGGTATGGCTACACCTTC. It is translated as CASSQEAGGGYGYTF.

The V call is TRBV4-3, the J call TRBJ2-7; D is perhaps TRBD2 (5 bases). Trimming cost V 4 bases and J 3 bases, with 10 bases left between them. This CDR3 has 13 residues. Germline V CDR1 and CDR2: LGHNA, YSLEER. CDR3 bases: TGCGCCAGCAGCCGAGGACTTCACTACGAGCAGTACTTC. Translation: CASSRGLHYEQYF.

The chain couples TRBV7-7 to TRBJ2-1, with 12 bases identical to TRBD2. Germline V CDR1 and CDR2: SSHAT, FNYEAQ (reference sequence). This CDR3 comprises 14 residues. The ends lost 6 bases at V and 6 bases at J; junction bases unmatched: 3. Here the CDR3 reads CASSLAGGPNEQFF. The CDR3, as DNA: TGTGCCAGCAGTCTAGCGGGGGGGCCCAATGAGCAGTTCTTC.

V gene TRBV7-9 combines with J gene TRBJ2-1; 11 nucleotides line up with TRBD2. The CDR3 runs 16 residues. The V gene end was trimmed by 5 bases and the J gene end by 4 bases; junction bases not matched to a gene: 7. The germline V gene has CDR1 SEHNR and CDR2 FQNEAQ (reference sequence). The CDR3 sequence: CASSTPGTSGYNEQFF. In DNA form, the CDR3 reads TGTGCCAGCAGCACCCCCGGGACTAGCGGTTACAATGAGCAGTTCTTC.

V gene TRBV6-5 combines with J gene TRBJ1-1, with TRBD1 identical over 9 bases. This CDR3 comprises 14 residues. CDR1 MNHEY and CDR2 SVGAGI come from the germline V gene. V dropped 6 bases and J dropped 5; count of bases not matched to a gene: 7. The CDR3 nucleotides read TGTGCCAGCAGAGCCCTGGACAGGGGAACTGAAGCTTTCTTT. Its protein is CASRALDRGTEAFF.

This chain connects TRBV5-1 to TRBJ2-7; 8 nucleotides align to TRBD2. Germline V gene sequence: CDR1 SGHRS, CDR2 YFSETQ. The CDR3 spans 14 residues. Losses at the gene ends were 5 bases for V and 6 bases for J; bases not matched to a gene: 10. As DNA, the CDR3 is TGCGCCAGCAGGGAGGGACTAGTAATTTCCGAGCAGTACTTC. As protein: CASREGLVISEQYF.

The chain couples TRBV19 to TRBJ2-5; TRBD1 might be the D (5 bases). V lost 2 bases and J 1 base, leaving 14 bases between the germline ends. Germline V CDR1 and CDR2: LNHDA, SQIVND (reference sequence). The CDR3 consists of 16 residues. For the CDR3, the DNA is TGTGCCAGTAGTATAACGGCAGGACAACCCCAAGAGACCCAGTACTTC. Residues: CASSITAGQPQETQYF.

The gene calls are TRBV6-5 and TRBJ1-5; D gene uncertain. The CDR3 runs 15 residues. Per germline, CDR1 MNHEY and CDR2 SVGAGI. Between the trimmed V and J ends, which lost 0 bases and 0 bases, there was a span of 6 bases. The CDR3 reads CASSYSADSNQPQHF. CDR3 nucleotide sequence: TGTGCCAGCAGTTACTCGGCCGATAGCAATCAGCCCCAGCATTTT.

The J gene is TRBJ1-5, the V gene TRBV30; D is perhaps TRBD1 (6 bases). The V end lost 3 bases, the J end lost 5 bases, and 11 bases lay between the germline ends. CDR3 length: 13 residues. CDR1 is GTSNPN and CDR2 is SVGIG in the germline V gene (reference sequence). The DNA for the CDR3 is TGTGCCTGGAGGGACAGCCCGCATCAGCCCCAGCATTTT. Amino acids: CAWRDSPHQPQHF. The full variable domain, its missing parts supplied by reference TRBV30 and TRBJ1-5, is SQTIHQWPATLVQPVGSPLSLECTVEGTSNPNLYWYRQAAGRGLQLLFYSVGIGQISSEVPQNLSASRPQDRQFILSSKKLLLSDSGFYLCAWRDSPHQPQHFGDGTRLSIL.

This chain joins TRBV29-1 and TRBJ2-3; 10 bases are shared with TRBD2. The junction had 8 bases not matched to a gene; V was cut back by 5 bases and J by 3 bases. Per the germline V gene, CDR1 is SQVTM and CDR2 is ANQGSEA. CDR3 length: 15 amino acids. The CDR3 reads CSVRSGRPGTDTQYF. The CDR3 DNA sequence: TGCAGCGTTCGTAGCGGGAGGCCGGGGACAGATACGCAGTATTTT.

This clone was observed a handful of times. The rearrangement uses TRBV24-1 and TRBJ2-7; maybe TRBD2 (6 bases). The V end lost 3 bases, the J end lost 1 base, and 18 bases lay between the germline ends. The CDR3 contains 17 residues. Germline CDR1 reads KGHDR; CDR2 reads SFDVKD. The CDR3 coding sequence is TGTGCCACCAGTGATCAGGAGGGACGGAGGGTTTCCTACGAGCAGTACGTC. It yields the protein CATSDQEGRRVSYEQYV.

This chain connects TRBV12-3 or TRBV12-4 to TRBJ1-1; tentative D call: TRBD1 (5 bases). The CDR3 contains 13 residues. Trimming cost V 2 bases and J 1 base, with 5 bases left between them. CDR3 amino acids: CASSLRGNTEAFF. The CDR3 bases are TGTGCCAGCAGTTTAAGGGGGAACACTGAAGCTTTCTTT.

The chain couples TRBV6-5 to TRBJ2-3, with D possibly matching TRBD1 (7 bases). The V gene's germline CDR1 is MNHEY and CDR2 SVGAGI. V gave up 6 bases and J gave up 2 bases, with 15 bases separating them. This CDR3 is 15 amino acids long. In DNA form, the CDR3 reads TGTGCCAGCAGACCCAGGGGGGTGACCACAGATACGCAGTATTTT. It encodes CASRPRGVTTDTQYF.

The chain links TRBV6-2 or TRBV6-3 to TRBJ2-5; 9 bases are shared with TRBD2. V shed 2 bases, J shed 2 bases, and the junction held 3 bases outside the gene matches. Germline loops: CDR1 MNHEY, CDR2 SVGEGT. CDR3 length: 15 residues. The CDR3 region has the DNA TGTGCCAGCAGTTACAGTAGCGGGGGTCAAGAGACCCAGTACTTC. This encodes CASSYSSGGQETQYF.

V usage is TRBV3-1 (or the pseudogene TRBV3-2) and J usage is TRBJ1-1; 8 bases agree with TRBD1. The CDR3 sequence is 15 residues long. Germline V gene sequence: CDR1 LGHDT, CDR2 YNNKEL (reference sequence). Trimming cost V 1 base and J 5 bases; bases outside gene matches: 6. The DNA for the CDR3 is TGTGCCAGCAGCCAAGCCCGGACAGGGTGGACTGAAGCTTTCTTT. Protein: CASSQARTGWTEAFF.

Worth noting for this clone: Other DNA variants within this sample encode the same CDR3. The CDR3 coding sequence is TGTGCCAGCAGTAGACAGGGGTCCAATCAGCCCCAGCATTTT. It is translated as CASSRQGSNQPQHF. This chain joins TRBV6-5 and TRBJ1-5; 8 bases align to TRBD1. In germline, CDR1 is MNHEY, CDR2 SVGAGI. The length of the CDR3 is 14 residues. Losses at the gene ends were 5 bases for V and 3 bases for J; bases not matched to a gene: 3.

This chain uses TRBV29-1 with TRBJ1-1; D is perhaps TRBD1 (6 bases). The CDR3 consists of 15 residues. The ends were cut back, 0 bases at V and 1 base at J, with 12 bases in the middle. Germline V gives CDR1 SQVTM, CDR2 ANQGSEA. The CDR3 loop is CSVEDLRGANTEAFF. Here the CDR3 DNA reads TGCAGCGTTGAAGATTTGCGGGGGGCGAACACTGAAGCTTTCTTT.

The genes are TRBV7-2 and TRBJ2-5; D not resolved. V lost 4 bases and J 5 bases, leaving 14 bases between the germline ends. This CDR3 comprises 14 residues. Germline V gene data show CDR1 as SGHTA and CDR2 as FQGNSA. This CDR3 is CASSSRRPRETQYF. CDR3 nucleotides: TGTGCCAGCAGCTCCCGCCGGCCTAGGGAGACCCAGTACTTC.

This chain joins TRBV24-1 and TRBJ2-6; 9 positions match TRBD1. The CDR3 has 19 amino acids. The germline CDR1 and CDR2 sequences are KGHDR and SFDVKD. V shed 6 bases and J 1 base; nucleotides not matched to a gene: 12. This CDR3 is CATSTGTGNLGSGANVLTF. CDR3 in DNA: TGTGCCACCAGTACCGGGACAGGGAACCTGGGATCTGGGGCCAACGTCCTGACTTTC.

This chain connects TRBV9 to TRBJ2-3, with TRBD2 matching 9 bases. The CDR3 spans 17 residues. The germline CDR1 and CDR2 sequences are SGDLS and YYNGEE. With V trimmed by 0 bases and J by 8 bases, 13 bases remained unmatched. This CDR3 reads CASSVEPERREGPTQYF. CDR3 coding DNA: TGTGCCAGCAGCGTAGAGCCCGAAAGGCGGGAGGGCCCTACGCAGTATTTT. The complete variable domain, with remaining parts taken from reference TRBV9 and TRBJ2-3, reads DSGVTQTPKHLITATGQRVTLRCSPRSGDLSVYWYQQSLDQGLQFLIQYYNGEERAKGNILERFSAQQFPDLHSELNLSSLELGDSALYFCASSVEPERREGPTQYFGPGTRLTVL.

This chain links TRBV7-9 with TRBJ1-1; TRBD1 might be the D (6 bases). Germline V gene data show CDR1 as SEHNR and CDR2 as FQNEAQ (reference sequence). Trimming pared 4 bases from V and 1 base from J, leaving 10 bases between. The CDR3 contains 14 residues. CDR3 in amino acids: CASSSSGANTEAFF. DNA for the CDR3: TGTGCCAGCAGCTCTTCAGGGGCGAACACTGAAGCTTTCTTT. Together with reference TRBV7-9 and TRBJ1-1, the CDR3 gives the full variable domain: DTGVSQNPRHKITKRGQNVTFRCDPISEHNRLYWYRQTLGQGPEFLTYFQNEAQLEKSRLLSDRFSAERPKGSFSTLEIQRTEQGDSAMYLCASSSSGANTEAFFGQGTRLTVV.

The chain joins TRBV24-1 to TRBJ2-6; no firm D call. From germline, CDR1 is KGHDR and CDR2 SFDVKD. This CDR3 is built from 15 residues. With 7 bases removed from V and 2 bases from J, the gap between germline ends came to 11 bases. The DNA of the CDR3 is TGTGCCACCAGACCAGGATCCCCTGGGGCCAACGTCCTGACTTTC. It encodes CATRPGSPGANVLTF.

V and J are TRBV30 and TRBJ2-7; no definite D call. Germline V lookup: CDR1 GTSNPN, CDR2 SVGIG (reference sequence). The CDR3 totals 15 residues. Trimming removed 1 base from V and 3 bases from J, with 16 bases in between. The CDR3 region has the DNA TGTGCCTGGAGTGCCCCTCGTGTCGAACACTACGAGCAGTACTTC. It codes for CAWSAPRVEHYEQYF.